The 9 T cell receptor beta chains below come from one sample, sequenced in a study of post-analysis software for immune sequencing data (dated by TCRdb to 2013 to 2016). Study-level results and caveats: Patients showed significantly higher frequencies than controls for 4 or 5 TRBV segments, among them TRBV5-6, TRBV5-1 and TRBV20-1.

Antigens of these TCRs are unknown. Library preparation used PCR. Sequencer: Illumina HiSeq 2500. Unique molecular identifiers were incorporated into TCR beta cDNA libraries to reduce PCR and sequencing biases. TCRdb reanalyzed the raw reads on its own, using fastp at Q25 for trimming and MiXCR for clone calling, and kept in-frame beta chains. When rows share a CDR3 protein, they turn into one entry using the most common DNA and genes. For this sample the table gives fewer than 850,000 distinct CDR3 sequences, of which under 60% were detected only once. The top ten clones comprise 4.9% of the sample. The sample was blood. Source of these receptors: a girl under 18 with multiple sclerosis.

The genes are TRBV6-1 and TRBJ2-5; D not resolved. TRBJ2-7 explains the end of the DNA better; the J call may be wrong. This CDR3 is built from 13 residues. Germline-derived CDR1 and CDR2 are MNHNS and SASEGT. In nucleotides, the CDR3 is TGTGCCAGCAGTGAATCCTTCCCCTACGAGCAGTACTTC. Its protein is CASSESFPYEQYF.

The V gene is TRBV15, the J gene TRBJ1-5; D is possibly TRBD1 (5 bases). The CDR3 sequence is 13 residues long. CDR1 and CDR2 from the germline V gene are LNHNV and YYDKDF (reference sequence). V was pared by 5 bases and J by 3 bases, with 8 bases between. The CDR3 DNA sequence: TGTGCCACCAGCGGGGCAGACAATCAGCCCCAGCATTTT. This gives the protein CATSGADNQPQHF. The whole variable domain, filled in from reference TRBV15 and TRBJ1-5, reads DAMVIQNPRYQVTQFGKPVTLSCSQTLNHNVMYWYQQKSSQAPKLLFHYYDKDFNNEADTPDNFQSRRPNTSFCFLDIRSPGLGDTAMYLCATSGADNQPQHFGDGTRLSIL.

This chain's CDR3 is CSATRVTYEQYF. The CDR3 coding sequence is TGCAGTGCGACGCGTGTCACCTACGAGCAGTACTTC. This chain links TRBV20-1 with TRBJ2-7; no definite D call. The V and J ends lost 6 bases and 2 bases respectively, with 11 bases between them. Germline CDR1 reads DFQATT; CDR2 reads SNEGSKA (reference sequence). The CDR3 sequence is 12 residues long.

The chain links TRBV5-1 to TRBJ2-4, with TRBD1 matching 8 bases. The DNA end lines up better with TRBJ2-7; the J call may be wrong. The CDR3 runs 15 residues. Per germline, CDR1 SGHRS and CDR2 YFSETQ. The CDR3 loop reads CASSLGPGGSNEQYF. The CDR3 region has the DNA TGCGCCAGCAGCTTGGGACCAGGGGGCAGCAACGAGCAGTACTTC.

The CDR3 DNA is TGTGCCAGCAGCCCCGCCCTAGCGGGAGTGGATACGCAGTATTTT. Translating it yields CASSPALAGVDTQYF. The chain recombines TRBV7-9 with TRBJ2-3; 10 bases are a match to TRBD2. Trimming cost V 5 bases and J 6 bases; bases outside gene matches: 8. This CDR3 has 15 residues. Germline CDR1 and CDR2: SEHNR and FQNEAQ (reference sequence).

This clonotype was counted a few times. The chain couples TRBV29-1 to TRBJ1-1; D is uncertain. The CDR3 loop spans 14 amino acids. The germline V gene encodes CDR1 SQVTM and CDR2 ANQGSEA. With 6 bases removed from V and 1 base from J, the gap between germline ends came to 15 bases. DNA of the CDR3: TGCAGCGTAGCCCAAACGGCCGAGAACACTGAAGCTTTCTTT. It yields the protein CSVAQTAENTEAFF.

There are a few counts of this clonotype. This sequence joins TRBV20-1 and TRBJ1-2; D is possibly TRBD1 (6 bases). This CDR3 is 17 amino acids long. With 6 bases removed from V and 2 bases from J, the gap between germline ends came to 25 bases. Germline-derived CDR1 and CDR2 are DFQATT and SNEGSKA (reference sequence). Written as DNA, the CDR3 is TGCAGTGCCACAAAGGGTTTGGAGGGGGTCGGGAACTATGGCTACACCTTC. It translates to CSATKGLEGVGNYGYTF.

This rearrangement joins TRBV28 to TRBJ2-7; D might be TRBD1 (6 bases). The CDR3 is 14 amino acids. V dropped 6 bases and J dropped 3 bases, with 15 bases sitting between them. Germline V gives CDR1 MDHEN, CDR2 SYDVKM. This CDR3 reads CASSPWGTIYEQYF. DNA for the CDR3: TGTGCCAGCAGCCCTTGGGGGACAATCTACGAGCAGTACTTC. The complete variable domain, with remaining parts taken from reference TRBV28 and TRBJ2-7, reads DVKVTQSSRYLVKRTGEKVFLECVQDMDHENMFWYRQDPGLGLRLIYFSYDVKMKEKGDIPEGYSVSREKKERFSLILESASTNQTSMYLCASSPWGTIYEQYFGPGTRLTVT.

The DNA for the CDR3 is TGTGCCAGCAGCTTAGGCTACTTCACAGATACGCAGTATTTT. This encodes CASSLGYFTDTQYF. This chain uses TRBV11-1 with TRBJ2-3; the D is unclear. There are 14 residues in the CDR3. Germline lookup yields CDR1 SGHAT and CDR2 FQDESV (reference sequence). Trimming cost V 1 base and J 2 bases, with 7 bases left between them.